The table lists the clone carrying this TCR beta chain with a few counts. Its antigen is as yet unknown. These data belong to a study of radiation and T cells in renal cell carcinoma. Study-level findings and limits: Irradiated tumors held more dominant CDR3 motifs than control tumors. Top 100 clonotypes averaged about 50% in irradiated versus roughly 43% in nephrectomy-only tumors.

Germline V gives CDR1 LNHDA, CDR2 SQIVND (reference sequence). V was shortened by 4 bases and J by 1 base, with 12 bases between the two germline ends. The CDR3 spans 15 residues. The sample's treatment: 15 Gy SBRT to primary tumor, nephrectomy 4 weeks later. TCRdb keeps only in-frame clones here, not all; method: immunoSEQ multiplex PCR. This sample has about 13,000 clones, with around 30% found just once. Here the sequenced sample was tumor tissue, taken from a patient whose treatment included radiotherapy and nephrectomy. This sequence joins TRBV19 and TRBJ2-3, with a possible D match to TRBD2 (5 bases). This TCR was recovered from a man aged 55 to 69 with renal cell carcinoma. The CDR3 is CASSRGWGGTDTQYF. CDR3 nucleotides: TGTGCCAGTAGTAGAGGGTGGGGTGGCACAGATACGCAGTATTTT.